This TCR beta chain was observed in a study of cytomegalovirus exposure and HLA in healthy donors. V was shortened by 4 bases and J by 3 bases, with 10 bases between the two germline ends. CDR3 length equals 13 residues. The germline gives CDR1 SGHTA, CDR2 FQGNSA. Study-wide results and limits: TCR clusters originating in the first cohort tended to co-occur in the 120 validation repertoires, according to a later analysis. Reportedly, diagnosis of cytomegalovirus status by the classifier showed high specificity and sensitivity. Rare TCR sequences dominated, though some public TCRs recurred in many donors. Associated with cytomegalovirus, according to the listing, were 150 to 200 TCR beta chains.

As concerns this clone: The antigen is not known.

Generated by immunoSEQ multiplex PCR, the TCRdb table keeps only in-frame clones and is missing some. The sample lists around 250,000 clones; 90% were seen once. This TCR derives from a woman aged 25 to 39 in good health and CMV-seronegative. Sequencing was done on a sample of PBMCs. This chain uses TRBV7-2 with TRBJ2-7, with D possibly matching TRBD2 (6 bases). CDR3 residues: CASSSGGSYEQYF. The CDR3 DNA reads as TGTGCCAGCAGCTCAGGAGGGAGCTACGAGCAGTACTTC.